The rows below give T cell receptor beta chains drawn from one sample of a study of OX40 agonist ivuxolimab in advanced cancers. Method: immunoSEQ multiplex PCR; TCRdb's copy keeps in-frame clones and lacks some. The data show over 25,000 clones, approximately 88% seen once. The sample here was CD4+ or CD8+ T cells sorted from blood, taken in a trial of the OX40 agonist ivuxolimab. The receptors were gathered from an adult with an advanced solid tumor such as melanoma, head and neck, liver or kidney cancer. Both conserved end residues are part of each CDR3. Each record gives: CDR3 protein, CDR3 DNA, clone size, D gene, J gene, V gene. The D gene is left open where the match is weak. Clone sizes are given selectively: once, few, many, or a class where the clone is expanded.

CSVLGLVTDTQYF,TGCAGCGTTCTCGGACTAGTCACAGATACGCAGTATTTT,.,TRBD2,TRBJ2-3,TRBV29-1
CSVEDPARPYEQYF,TGCAGCGTTGAAGATCCCGCCAGGCCCTACGAGCAGTACTTC,once,.,TRBJ2-7,TRBV29-1
CASCPGQGREKLFF,TGTGCCAGCTGTCCGGGACAGGGACGCGAAAAACTGTTTTTT,few,TRBD1,TRBJ1-4,TRBV2
CASSEGTATEAFF,TGTGCCAGCAGCGAGGGGACGGCCACTGAAGCTTTCTTT,.,.,TRBJ1-1,TRBV7-9
CASSFLAYEQYF,TGTGCCAGCAGCTTCCTGGCCTACGAGCAGTACTTC,.,.,TRBJ2-7,TRBV7-6
CASSLDRFFLEQYF,TGTGCCAGCAGCTTGGACAGGTTTTTCCTCGAGCAGTACTTC,once,TRBD1,TRBJ2-7,TRBV11-2
CASKSETASYEQYF,TGTGCCAGCAAGTCGGAGACAGCCTCCTACGAGCAGTACTTC,once,.,TRBJ2-7,TRBV6-6
CAWSGGLRDGYNSPLHF,TGTGCCTGGAGTGGCGGCCTCCGGGACGGATATAATTCACCCCTCCACTTT,.,.,TRBJ1-6,TRBV30
CASSLGQISNQPQHF,TGCGCCAGCAGCCTGGGACAGATTAGCAATCAGCCCCAGCATTTT,.,TRBD1,TRBJ1-5,TRBV4-1
CASSLGQGSFDQPQHF,TGCGCCAGCAGCTTGGGGCAGGGGAGTTTCGATCAGCCCCAGCATTTT,.,.,TRBJ1-5,TRBV5-1
CASSPRTGGRTEAFF,TGTGCCAGCAGCCCGAGGACAGGGGGAAGGACTGAAGCTTTCTTT,.,TRBD1,TRBJ1-1,TRBV7-9
CASSFRTEPNNEQFF,TGTGCCAGCAGCTTCCGGACAGAGCCAAATAATGAGCAGTTCTTC,.,.,TRBJ2-1,TRBV6-5
CASSPGTGGLQETQYF,TGTGCCAGCAGTCCTGGGACAGGGGGGCTCCAAGAGACCCAGTACTTC,.,TRBD1,TRBJ2-5,TRBV27
CASSSSGEGNQPQHF,TGTGCCAGCAGTTCCTCCGGTGAAGGCAATCAGCCCCAGCATTTT,.,.,TRBJ1-5,TRBV6-5
CASSEQVSMARFNQPQHF,TGTGCCAGCAGTGAACAGGTGTCTATGGCCAGGTTCAATCAGCCCCAGCATTTT,.,.,TRBJ1-5,TRBV6-1
CASSLENDNPYEQYF,TGTGCCAGCAGCTTGGAAAACGATAACCCCTACGAGCAGTACTTC,.,.,TRBJ2-7,TRBV5-4